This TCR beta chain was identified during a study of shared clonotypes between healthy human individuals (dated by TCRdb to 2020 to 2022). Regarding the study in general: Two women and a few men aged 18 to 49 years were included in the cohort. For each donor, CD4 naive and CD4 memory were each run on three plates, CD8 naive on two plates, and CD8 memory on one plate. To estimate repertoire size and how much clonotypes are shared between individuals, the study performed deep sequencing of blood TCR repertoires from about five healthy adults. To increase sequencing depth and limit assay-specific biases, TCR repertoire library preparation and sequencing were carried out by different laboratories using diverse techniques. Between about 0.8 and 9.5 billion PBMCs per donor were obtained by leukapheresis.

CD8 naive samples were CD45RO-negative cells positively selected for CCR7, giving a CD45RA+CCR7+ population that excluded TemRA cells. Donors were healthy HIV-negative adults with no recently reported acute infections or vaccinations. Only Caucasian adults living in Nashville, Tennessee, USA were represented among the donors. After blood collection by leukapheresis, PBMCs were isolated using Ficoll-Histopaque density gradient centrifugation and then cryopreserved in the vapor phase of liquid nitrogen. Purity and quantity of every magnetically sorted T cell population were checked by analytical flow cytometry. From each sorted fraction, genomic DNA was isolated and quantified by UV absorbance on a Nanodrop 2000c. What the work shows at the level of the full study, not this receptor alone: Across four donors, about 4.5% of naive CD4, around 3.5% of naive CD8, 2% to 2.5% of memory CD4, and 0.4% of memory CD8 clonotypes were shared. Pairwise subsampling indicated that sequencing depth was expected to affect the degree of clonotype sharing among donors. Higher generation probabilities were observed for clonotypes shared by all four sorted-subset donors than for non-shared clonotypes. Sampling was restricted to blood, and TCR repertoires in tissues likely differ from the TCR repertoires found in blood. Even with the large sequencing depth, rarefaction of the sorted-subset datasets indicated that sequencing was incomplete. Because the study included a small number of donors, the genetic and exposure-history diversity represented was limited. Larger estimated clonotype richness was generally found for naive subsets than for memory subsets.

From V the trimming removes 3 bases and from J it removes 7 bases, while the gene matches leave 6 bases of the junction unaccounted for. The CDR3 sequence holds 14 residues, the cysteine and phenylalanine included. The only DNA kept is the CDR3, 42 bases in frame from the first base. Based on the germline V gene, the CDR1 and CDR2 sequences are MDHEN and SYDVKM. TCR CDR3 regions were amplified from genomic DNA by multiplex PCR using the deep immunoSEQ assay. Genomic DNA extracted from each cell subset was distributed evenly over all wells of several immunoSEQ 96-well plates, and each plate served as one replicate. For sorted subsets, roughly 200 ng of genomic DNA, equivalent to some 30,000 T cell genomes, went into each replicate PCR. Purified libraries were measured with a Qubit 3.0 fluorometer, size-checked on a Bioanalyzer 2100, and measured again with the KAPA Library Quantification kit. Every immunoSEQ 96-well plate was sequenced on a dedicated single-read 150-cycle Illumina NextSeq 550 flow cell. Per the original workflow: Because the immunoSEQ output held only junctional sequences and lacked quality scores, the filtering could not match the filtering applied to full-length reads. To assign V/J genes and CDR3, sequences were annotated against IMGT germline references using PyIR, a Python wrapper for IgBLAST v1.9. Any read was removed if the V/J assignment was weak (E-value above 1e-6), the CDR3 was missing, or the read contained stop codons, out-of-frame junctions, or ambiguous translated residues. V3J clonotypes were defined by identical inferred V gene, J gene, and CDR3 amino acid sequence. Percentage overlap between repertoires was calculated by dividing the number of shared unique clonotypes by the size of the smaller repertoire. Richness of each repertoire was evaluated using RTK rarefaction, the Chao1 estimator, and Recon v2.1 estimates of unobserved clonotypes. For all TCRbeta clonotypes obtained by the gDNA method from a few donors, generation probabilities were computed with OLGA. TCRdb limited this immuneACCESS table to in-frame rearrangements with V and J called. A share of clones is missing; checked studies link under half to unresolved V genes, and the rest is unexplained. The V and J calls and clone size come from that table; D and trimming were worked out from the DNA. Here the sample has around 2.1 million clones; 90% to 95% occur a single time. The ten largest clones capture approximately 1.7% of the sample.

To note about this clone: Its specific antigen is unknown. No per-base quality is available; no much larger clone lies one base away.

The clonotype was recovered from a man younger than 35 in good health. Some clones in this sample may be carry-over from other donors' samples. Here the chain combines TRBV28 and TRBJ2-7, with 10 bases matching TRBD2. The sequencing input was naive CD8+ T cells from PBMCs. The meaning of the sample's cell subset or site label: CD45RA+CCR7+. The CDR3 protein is CASSFLAGVGEQYF. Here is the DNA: TGTGCCAGCAGTTTTCTAGCGGGAGTGGGGGAGCAGTACTTC.